This TCR beta chain comes out of a study of cytomegalovirus exposure and HLA in healthy donors. Study background: Ancestry clustering placed 70% to 85% of about 400 genotyped donors in the Caucasian-associated cluster.

Between the trimmed V and J ends, which lost 5 bases and 2 bases, there was a span of 16 bases. CDR1 SEHNR and CDR2 FQNEAQ come from the germline V gene (reference sequence). The CDR3 consists of 15 residues. Primers included in the PCR were 60 Vbeta and 13 Jbeta primers. In the original analysis: Per a later analysis, the number of unique TCR beta chains was some 80 million, of which 9 million to 12 million were shared. This table comes from immunoSEQ multiplex PCR, and its TCRdb copy is limited to in-frame clones, with some not included. From that table come the V and J calls and clone size; the DNA was used to work out D and trimming. The sample holds some 180,000 clones, approximately 82% seen once. The donors were healthy bone marrow donors.

The gene calls are TRBV7-9 and TRBJ2-7; a possible D gene is TRBD1 (6 bases). Sequenced: PBMCs. The receptor was isolated from a man aged 35 to 55 in good health and CMV-seropositive. The CDR3 nucleotides read TGTGCCAGCAGCGATCTTCCGGGACACCCCTACGAGCAGTACTTC. Encoded protein: CASSDLPGHPYEQYF.